The 32 T cell receptor beta chains presented below share a single source sample, sequenced in a study of CD4 T cells in relation to SARS-CoV-2 and coronaviruses. Sequencing was performed with immunoSEQ multiplex PCR; in TCRdb, only in-frame clones are kept and a portion is missing. The table has 20,000 to 25,000 clones, roughly 80% seen once. Unexposed donor CD4+ T cells date from about 2011-2018, before the COVID-19 pandemic. Isolation of CD4+ T cells took place after about 10 days in culture. Their target antigens are unknown. The sample taken for sequencing was CD4+ T cells from PBMCs, cultured in vitro. These receptors were taken from a human donor in good health.

The J gene is TRBJ1-3, the V gene TRBV7-9; TRBD1 might be the D (6 bases). The CDR3 covers 15 residues. Trimming pared 5 bases from V and 1 base from J, leaving 12 bases between. The germline V gene encodes CDR1 SEHNR and CDR2 FQNEAQ (reference sequence). The CDR3 region is CASSAGTSSGNTIYF. CDR3 DNA sequence: TGTGCCAGCAGCGCCGGGACAAGTTCTGGAAACACCATATATTTT.

This clone was counted a few times. The CDR3 loop is CASHLDVATNEKLFF. The CDR3 DNA reads TGTGCCAGCCACCTGGACGTAGCAACTAATGAAAAACTGTTTTTT. The chain links TRBV2 to TRBJ1-4; D not resolved. The CDR3 is 15 amino acids. The germline gives CDR1 SNHLY, CDR2 FYNNEI. V dropped 8 bases and J dropped 0 bases, with 13 bases sitting between them.

The CDR3 here is CASSEGQADYLYGYTF. The CDR3 DNA reads as TGTGCCAGCAGCGAAGGACAGGCCGACTACTTATATGGCTACACCTTC. This chain uses TRBV5-5 with TRBJ1-2, with 7 nucleotides matching TRBD1. Per germline, CDR1 SGHKS and CDR2 YYEKEE (reference sequence). V lost 4 bases, J lost 5 bases, and 14 bases stayed unmatched. The CDR3 sequence is 16 residues long.

The chain links TRBV27 to TRBJ1-1, with D tentatively TRBD1 (5 bases). The CDR3 has 13 amino acids. Trimming stripped 6 bases from V and 3 bases from J, with 11 bases between. Per the germline V gene, CDR1 is MNHEY and CDR2 is SMNVEV (reference sequence). DNA of the CDR3: TGTGCCAGCAGCTTCCAGGGACACACTGAAGCTTTCTTT. This gives the protein CASSFQGHTEAFF.

The V call is TRBV19, the J call TRBJ1-5; 7 nucleotides line up with TRBD1. From germline, CDR1 is LNHDA and CDR2 SQIVND (reference sequence). The CDR3 contains 16 residues. The V segment lost 5 bases and the J segment 6 bases; nucleotides outside the gene matches: 13. The DNA for the CDR3 is TGTGCCAGTAGTGATAGGGGACAGAGTAGCGGTCAGCCCCAGCATTTT. Amino acid sequence: CASSDRGQSSGQPQHF. The entire variable domain, with the rest obtained from reference TRBV19 and TRBJ1-5, is as follows: DGGITQSPKYLFRKEGQNVTLSCEQNLNHDAMYWYRQDPGQGLRLIYYSQIVNDFQKGDIAEGYSVSREKKESFPLTVTSAQKNPTAFYLCASSDRGQSSGQPQHFGDGTRLSIL.

The J gene is TRBJ1-1, the V gene TRBV7-3; no clear D. Germline V gene sequence: CDR1 SGHTA, CDR2 FQGTGA. V gave up 3 bases and J gave up 0 bases, with 5 bases separating them. This CDR3 is 13 amino acids long. In DNA, the CDR3 is TGTGCCAGCAGCTTGGGGATGAACACTGAAGCTTTCTTT. Translated: CASSLGMNTEAFF.

The chain links TRBV7-9 to TRBJ2-2; D gene uncertain. The germline V gene encodes CDR1 SEHNR and CDR2 FQNEAQ (reference sequence). V lost 1 base to trimming and J lost 2 bases, with 5 bases between them. This CDR3 has 14 amino acids. The CDR3 loop reads CASSLDTNTGELFF. In nucleotides, the CDR3 is TGTGCCAGCAGCTTAGACACAAACACCGGGGAGCTGTTTTTT.

The chain combines TRBV5-1 with TRBJ2-7; maybe TRBD2 (5 bases). The V gene lost 0 bases and the J gene lost 6 bases, with 13 bases spanning the gap. CDR1 is SGHRS, CDR2 YFSETQ, per germline. The CDR3 consists of 14 residues. The CDR3 is CASSLDQTRGEQYF. The CDR3 nucleotides read TGCGCCAGCAGCTTGGACCAGACCCGGGGCGAGCAGTACTTC.

This sequence joins TRBV30 and TRBJ2-7; possible D gene TRBD2, 6 bases. Between the trimmed V and J ends, which lost 3 bases and 5 bases, there was a span of 14 bases. The CDR3 extends over 13 amino acids. Germline V gives CDR1 GTSNPN, CDR2 SVGIG (reference sequence). The CDR3 protein is CAWSSFGGDEQYF. The CDR3 DNA sequence: TGTGCCTGGAGCAGCTTCGGGGGAGACGAGCAGTACTTC. The full variable domain, with the rest looked up from reference TRBV30 and TRBJ2-7, is SQTIHQWPATLVQPVGSPLSLECTVEGTSNPNLYWYRQAAGRGLQLLFYSVGIGQISSEVPQNLSASRPQDRQFILSSKKLLLSDSGFYLCAWSSFGGDEQYFGPGTRLTVT.

V usage is TRBV28 and J usage is TRBJ2-1; D not resolved. Germline loops: CDR1 MDHEN, CDR2 SYDVKM. This CDR3 contains 14 residues. V lost 5 bases and J lost 5, with 13 bases in between. CDR3 nucleotides: TGTGCCAGCAGTCTCTTACACGTAAACAATGAGCAGTTCTTC. Translating it yields CASSLLHVNNEQFF.

The chain uses TRBV21-1 and TRBJ1-2. TRBV21-1 is flagged as a pseudogene. This CDR3 is 8 amino acids long. CDR3 loop: CAIYGYTF. DNA of the CDR3: TGTGCCATCTATGGCTACACCTTC.

This clone was seen only once. The chain is built from TRBV30 and TRBJ1-2; D uncertain. Per germline, CDR1 GTSNPN and CDR2 SVGIG (reference sequence). V lost 0 bases and J 2 bases, leaving 10 bases between the germline ends. CDR3 length equals 14 residues. The CDR3: CAWSVGPVNYGYTF. In DNA, the CDR3 is TGTGCCTGGAGTGTCGGGCCGGTAAACTATGGCTACACCTTC.

The genes are TRBV3-1 (or the pseudogene TRBV3-2) and TRBJ1-3, with TRBD1 identical over 7 bases. Germline assignment: CDR1 LGHDT and CDR2 YNNKEL (reference sequence). The CDR3 runs to 15 residues. The junction had 7 bases not matched to a gene; V was cut back by 4 bases and J by 4 bases. CDR3 sequence reads: CASSLGQAGGNTIYF. In nucleotides, the CDR3 is TGTGCCAGCAGCCTCGGACAGGCCGGCGGAAACACCATATATTTT.

This chain uses TRBV30 with TRBJ2-1; tentative D call: TRBD2 (7 bases). The CDR3 spans 12 residues. Trimming removed 4 bases at V and 10 bases at J, with 14 bases between. The germline V gene has CDR1 GTSNPN and CDR2 SVGIG (reference sequence). The CDR3, as DNA: TGTGCCTGGAATCCCAGCGGGACAGAGCAGTTCTTC. The encoded protein is CAWNPSGTEQFF.

V and J are TRBV24-1 and TRBJ2-1; a weak D match, TRBD2 (5 bases). Germline loops: CDR1 KGHDR, CDR2 SFDVKD. The CDR3 runs to 15 residues. The germline V and J ends were trimmed by 6 bases and 3 bases, with 14 bases remaining between them. CDR3 region: CATSTPEVYYNEQFF. The CDR3 nucleotides read TGTGCCACCAGTACCCCGGAGGTCTACTACAATGAGCAGTTCTTC.

The rearrangement links TRBV5-6 to TRBJ2-5; tentative D call: TRBD1 (6 bases). Trimming stripped 0 bases from V and 0 bases from J, with 12 bases between. This CDR3 is built from 16 residues. The V gene's germline CDR1 is SGHDT and CDR2 YYEEEE. CDR3 protein: CASSLVGHPYQETQYF. For the CDR3, the DNA is TGTGCCAGCAGCTTGGTGGGACACCCGTACCAAGAGACCCAGTACTTC. Full variable domain (outside the CDR3, taken from reference TRBV5-6 and TRBJ2-5): DAGVTQSPTHLIKTRGQQVTLRCSPKSGHDTVSWYQQALGQGPQFIFQYYEEEERQRGNFPDRFSGHQFPNYSSELNVNALLLGDSALYLCASSLVGHPYQETQYFGPGTRLLVL.

This clone turned up a few times. The J gene is TRBJ2-4, the V gene TRBV2; 11 bases agree with TRBD1. Germline CDR1 SNHLY, CDR2 FYNNEI. V shed 0 bases and J 9 bases; nucleotides not matched to a gene: 7. The CDR3 contains 16 residues. The CDR3 nucleotides read TGTGCCAGCAGTGAAGCCGGGACAGGGGGATCGGGCATTCAGTACTTC. Encoded protein: CASSEAGTGGSGIQYF.

This chain links TRBV5-5 with TRBJ1-1; 7 positions agree with TRBD1. Germline V CDR1 and CDR2: SGHKS, YYEKEE (reference sequence). After removal of 2 bases from V and 3 bases from J, the junction contained 10 bases not matched to a gene. The CDR3 sequence is 16 residues long. The CDR3 sequence: CASSFGRGPGHTEAFF. The CDR3 region has the DNA TGTGCCAGCAGCTTTGGAAGGGGGCCAGGGCACACTGAAGCTTTCTTT. Full variable domain (outside the CDR3, taken from reference TRBV5-5 and TRBJ1-1): DAGVTQSPTHLIKTRGQQVTLRCSPISGHKSVSWYQQVLGQGPQFIFQYYEKEERGRGNFPDRFSARQFPNYSSELNVNALLLGDSALYLCASSFGRGPGHTEAFFGQGTRLTVV.

Here the CDR3 DNA reads TGTGCCAGCTCCGGGCCCAACAATGAGCAGTTCTTC. Amino acid sequence: CASSGPNNEQFF. This chain joins TRBV18 and TRBJ2-1; D is uncertain. Trimming removed 6 bases at V and 5 bases at J, with 8 bases between. This CDR3 is 12 amino acids long. Germline lookup yields CDR1 KGHSH and CDR2 LQKENI.

J is TRBJ2-5 and V is TRBV4-1; D tentatively fits TRBD1 or TRBD2 (6 bases each). Germline V gene data show CDR1 as MGHRA and CDR2 as YSYEKL. The CDR3 totals 17 residues. Trimming took off 0 bases at V and 9 bases at J, with 23 bases between the two ends. In DNA, the CDR3 is TGCGCCAGCAGCCAAGAATTTATAGCGGAGGGGGTCCGGGCCCAGTACTTC. As protein: CASSQEFIAEGVRAQYF.

This rearrangement joins TRBV9 to TRBJ1-2, with 7 nucleotides matching TRBD1. Germline lookup yields CDR1 SGDLS and CDR2 YYNGEE. The CDR3 consists of 14 residues. V shed 1 base and J 4 bases; nucleotides not matched to a gene: 4. The CDR3: CASSVTGALYGYTF. CDR3 sequence (DNA): TGTGCCAGCAGCGTAACAGGGGCGCTCTATGGCTACACCTTC.

The J gene is TRBJ2-2, the V gene TRBV19, with unresolved D. Germline assignment: CDR1 LNHDA and CDR2 SQIVND (reference sequence). This CDR3 comprises 15 residues. V lost 7 bases and J 1 base, leaving 13 bases between the germline ends. CDR3 residues: CASTKPPVNTGELFF. CDR3 nucleotides: TGTGCCAGTACCAAACCCCCAGTGAACACCGGGGAGCTGTTTTTT.

The chain recombines TRBV25-1 with TRBJ2-5; 9 bases line up with TRBD2. This CDR3 is built from 16 residues. V was pared by 1 base and J by 1 base, with 4 bases of the junction left unmatched. CDR1 is MGHDK, CDR2 SYGVNS, per germline. The DNA of the CDR3 is TGTGCCAGCAGTGAATTAACTAGCGGGCGCCAAGAGACCCAGTACTTC. It codes for CASSELTSGRQETQYF.

By share, this clone ranks as medium-sized. The chain is built from TRBV24-1 and TRBJ2-1; the match to TRBD2 covers 13 bases. Germline V gene sequence: CDR1 KGHDR, CDR2 SFDVKD. With 8 bases clipped from V and 0 bases from J, the junction kept 9 bases outside the gene matches. The CDR3 consists of 18 residues. CDR3 bases: TGTGCCACCAACCTAGGACTAGCGGGAGAGAGCTCCTACAATGAGCAGTTCTTC. Translated: CATNLGLAGESSYNEQFF.

The J gene is TRBJ1-1, the V gene TRBV19; TRBD1 aligns across 7 bases. V was pared by 3 bases and J by 1 base, with 5 bases of the junction left unmatched. CDR1 and CDR2 from the germline V gene are LNHDA and SQIVND (reference sequence). The CDR3 loop spans 15 amino acids. As DNA, the CDR3 is TGTGCCAGTAGTATCCGCGGGACAGCGAACACTGAAGCTTTCTTT. Residues: CASSIRGTANTEAFF.

This chain links TRBV18 with TRBJ1-2; 11 bases agree with TRBD1. CDR1 and CDR2 (germline): KGHSH, LQKENI. The ends lost 3 bases at V and 4 bases at J; junction bases unmatched: 4. This CDR3 has 15 residues. As DNA, the CDR3 is TGTGCCAGCTCACCTTCCGGGACAGGGGGCTATGGCTACACCTTC. Its protein is CASSPSGTGGYGYTF.

Worth noting for this clone: The limits of the CDR3 on the DNA are not certain, so only TCRdb's listed CDR3 is given. This chain uses TRBV30 with TRBJ1-4; the table's TRBD1 call for D was not verified on the DNA. Germline lookup yields CDR1 GTSNPN and CDR2 SVGIG (reference sequence). From its first to its last residue, the CDR3 has 14 amino acids. The CDR3: CAWSVGQGAERTVF.

The chain couples TRBV18 to TRBJ2-5; D remains unclear. The CDR3 is 15 amino acids. The ends were cut back, 0 bases at V and 2 bases at J, with 10 bases in the middle. Germline assignment: CDR1 KGHSH and CDR2 LQKENI. The CDR3 DNA follows: TGTGCCAGCTCACCACCTGGACCAGCACAAGAGACCCAGTACTTC. Translation gives CASSPPGPAQETQYF.

The chain has TRBV6-5 and TRBJ1-4; 7 positions match TRBD1. Germline CDR1 MNHEY, CDR2 SVGAGI. The CDR3 consists of 13 residues. J gave up 7 bases and V 5 bases, and 4 bases lay outside the gene matches. CDR3 region: CASSQRDSEKLFF. In DNA form, the CDR3 reads TGTGCCAGCAGTCAACGGGACAGTGAAAAACTGTTTTTT.

This clone appeared a few times. CDR3 region: CASSSDPEGINSPLHF. In nucleotides, the CDR3 is TGTGCCAGCAGTTCCGACCCGGAGGGTATTAATTCACCCCTCCACTTT. The chain combines TRBV6-5 with TRBJ1-6, with D unresolved. Germline V gene sequence: CDR1 MNHEY, CDR2 SVGAGI. Trimming stripped 4 bases from V and 6 bases from J, with 16 bases between. The length of the CDR3 is 16 residues.

The chain has TRBV6-1 and TRBJ2-5; no firm D call. The germline V and J ends were trimmed by 0 bases and 5 bases, with 16 bases remaining between them. This CDR3 is built from 16 residues. The germline CDR1 and CDR2 sequences are MNHNS and SASEGT. Written as DNA, the CDR3 is TGTGCCAGCAGTGAAGCCCTGTCGCCGGCCTCGGAGACCCAGTACTTC. It yields the protein CASSEALSPASETQYF.

This clone appeared once. The chain employs TRBV28 and TRBJ2-3, with 8 bases that match TRBD1. The V segment lost 5 bases and the J segment 1 base; nucleotides outside the gene matches: 14. This CDR3 has 18 residues. The germline V gene encodes CDR1 MDHEN and CDR2 SYDVKM. The CDR3 protein is CASSLLSFWTGRTDTQYF. DNA for the CDR3: TGTGCCAGCAGTCTACTCAGTTTTTGGACAGGGCGCACAGATACGCAGTATTTT.